This T cell receptor (beta chain) is drawn from a study of blood T cells in healthy people across ages. A sample-barcoded 5' primer and a J-beta primer mix were used in a second PCR of roughly 6 to 11 cycles. Using its own MiXCR run on the 5' RACE reads, TCRdb lists one record per CDR3 protein. The data show under 800,000 distinct CDR3 sequences, with roughly 45% seen just once and 20% to 25% held by the top ten. Sequencing was performed on blood. This sequence was found in a woman in her sixties in good health.

The CDR3 DNA is TGTGCCAGCACTAGCGGGGTGGGAGATACGCAGTATTTT. It translates to CASTSGVGDTQYF. The rearrangement links TRBV13 to TRBJ2-3; 9 bases agree with TRBD2. The CDR3 extends over 13 amino acids. Germline V CDR1 and CDR2: PRHDT, FYEKMQ (reference sequence). Trimming cost V 7 bases and J 5 bases; bases outside gene matches: 4.